Each of the 10 T cell receptor beta chains below was sequenced from the same sample in a study of blood T cell repertoires in COVID-19 (dated by TCRdb to 2018 to 2021). The library was generated by the immunoSEQ multiplex PCR assay. In its TCRdb copy, this immuneACCESS table keeps in-frame sequences only and misses some clones. Where compared with another copy, unresolved V genes explain less than half of these, and the others have no known cause. Across this sample there are roughly 200,000 clones, with more than 85% seen only once. The biggest ten clones account for under 3% of the sample. The source material was peripheral blood. Receptors were obtained from a woman aged 25-40 years with active or convalescent COVID-19.

The chain combines TRBV5-6 with TRBJ2-1, with 7 positions matching TRBD1. CDR3 length: 17 residues. Germline-derived CDR1 and CDR2 are SGHDT and YYEEEE. Germline trimming cut 4 bases from V and 1 base from J; bases unmatched to any gene: 11. DNA of the CDR3: TGTGCCAGCAGCCCCCGAAGGGGGCGTCGTTCCTACAATGAGCAGTTCTTC. It yields the protein CASSPRRGRRSYNEQFF.

The chain combines TRBV7-2 with TRBJ1-2; 8 positions agree with TRBD1. J gave up 4 bases and V 5 bases, and 6 bases lay outside the gene matches. The germline gives CDR1 SGHTA, CDR2 FQGNSA. The CDR3 runs 14 residues. This chain's CDR3 is CASSTGTGLYGYTF. CDR3 nucleotides: TGTGCCAGCAGCACCGGGACAGGCCTCTATGGCTACACCTTC.

In its sample, this clone was seen a few times. The same CDR3 also results from other DNA sequences found in this sample. V and J are TRBV7-9 and TRBJ1-1; 9 positions match TRBD1. Looked up from germline, CDR1 is SEHNR and CDR2 is FQNEAQ (reference sequence). V lost 2 bases to trimming and J lost 2 bases; unmatched junction nucleotides: 9. The CDR3 has 17 amino acids. In nucleotides, the CDR3 is TGTGCCAGCAGCTTAAGGGCACAGGGGGCGCGAAACACTGAAGCTTTCTTT. It encodes CASSLRAQGARNTEAFF.

The chain joins TRBV30 to TRBJ1-2; 9 bases fit TRBD1. CDR1 and CDR2 from the germline V gene are GTSNPN and SVGIG (reference sequence). This CDR3 has 16 amino acids. J was trimmed by 5 bases and V by 0 bases; bases with no gene match: 10. The CDR3 sequence is CAWSVRGQGEGYGYTF. The CDR3, as DNA: TGTGCCTGGAGTGTACGGGGACAGGGTGAAGGGTATGGCTACACCTTC. Supplemented by reference TRBV30 and TRBJ1-2, the full variable domain reads SQTIHQWPATLVQPVGSPLSLECTVEGTSNPNLYWYRQAAGRGLQLLFYSVGIGQISSEVPQNLSASRPQDRQFILSSKKLLLSDSGFYLCAWSVRGQGEGYGYTFGSGTRLTVV.

V usage is TRBV3-1 (or the pseudogene TRBV3-2) and J usage is TRBJ1-2; TRBD1 matches at 7 bases. CDR1 and CDR2 from the germline V gene are LGHDT and YNNKEL (reference sequence). The ends lost 1 base at V and 4 bases at J; junction bases unmatched: 6. This CDR3 has 15 amino acids. CDR3 residues: CASSQAETGTYGYTF. In DNA, the CDR3 is TGTGCCAGCAGCCAAGCTGAGACAGGGACCTATGGCTACACCTTC.

The V gene is TRBV28, the J gene TRBJ1-1; D is ambiguous. This CDR3 spans 14 amino acids. V dropped 3 bases and J dropped 1 base, with 9 bases sitting between them. Germline values: CDR1 MDHEN, CDR2 SYDVKM. The CDR3 loop is CASSFPYRNTEAFF. The CDR3 nucleotides read TGTGCCAGCAGTTTTCCCTATAGGAACACTGAAGCTTTCTTT.

The rearrangement joins TRBV3-1 (or the pseudogene TRBV3-2) to TRBJ2-1; 8 bases fit TRBD1. The CDR3 runs to 14 residues. Looked up from germline, CDR1 is LGHDT and CDR2 is YNNKEL (reference sequence). Trimming took 6 bases from V and 10 from J; bases not matched to a gene: 11. CDR3 in DNA: TGTGCCAGCAGTCCTCAGGACAGGGCGGGGGAGCAGTTCTTC. Its protein product is CASSPQDRAGEQFF.

The V gene is TRBV4-1, the J gene TRBJ1-2; the D gene is possibly TRBD1 (5 bases). The V end was cut by 2 bases, the J end by 6 bases, with 19 bases between. CDR3 length: 16 residues. Germline V gene lookup returns CDR1 MGHRA and CDR2 YSYEKL. The CDR3 nucleotides are TGCGCCAGCAGCCAAAGCGGGGCTTGGGGAGGAGATGGCTACACCTTC. It specifies CASSQSGAWGGDGYTF.

The rearrangement uses TRBV4-1 and TRBJ2-1; D is uncertain. This CDR3 contains 16 residues. V shed 1 base and J shed 0 bases, with 10 bases lying between them. Germline V lookup: CDR1 MGHRA, CDR2 YSYEKL. The CDR3 here is CASSQVPPHSYNEQFF. The CDR3 DNA follows: TGCGCCAGCAGCCAAGTTCCCCCACACTCCTACAATGAGCAGTTCTTC.

This chain uses TRBV24-1 with TRBJ2-3; 13 nucleotides align to TRBD2. V was pared by 5 bases and J by 4 bases, with 8 bases of the junction left unmatched. This CDR3 region has 17 residues. Germline assignment: CDR1 KGHDR and CDR2 SFDVKD. This CDR3 reads CATSVTSGRAGADTQYF. CDR3 DNA: TGTGCCACCAGTGTCACTAGCGGGAGGGCGGGTGCAGATACGCAGTATTTT.